Sequencing of this T cell receptor beta chain was carried out in a study of patients and donors after allogeneic stem cell transplantation. Trimming took 5 bases from V and 3 from J; bases not matched to a gene: 6. The CDR3 length is 14 residues. In TCRdb, the RT-PCR reads were re-called with MiXCR into one record per CDR3 protein. The table shows about 960,000 distinct CDR3 sequences, with approximately 18% occurring only once. The chain recombines TRBV12-3 or TRBV12-4 with TRBJ1-1; 7 bases fit TRBD1. Sequenced material: blood, either unsorted or a sorted T cell fraction (not recorded which). The receptor comes from a human donor who was either an allogeneic HSCT recipient or a stem cell or donor lymphocyte infusion donor (not recorded which). It is not recorded whose cells these are; they may come from a transplant donor. In nucleotides, the CDR3 is TGTGCCAGCAGTCCATACAGGGGCGACACTGAAGCTTTCTTT. It yields the protein CASSPYRGDTEAFF.